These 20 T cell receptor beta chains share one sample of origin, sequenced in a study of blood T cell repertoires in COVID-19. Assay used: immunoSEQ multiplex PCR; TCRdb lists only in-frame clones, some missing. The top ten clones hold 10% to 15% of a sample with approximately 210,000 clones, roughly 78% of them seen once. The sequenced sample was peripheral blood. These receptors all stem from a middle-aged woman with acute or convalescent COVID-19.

The CDR3: CATSDPRRGNYEQYF. CDR3 nucleotides: TGTGCCACCAGTGACCCTCGGCGCGGGAACTACGAGCAGTACTTC. The rearrangement links TRBV24-1 to TRBJ2-7, with a tentative D call TRBD2 (6 bases). CDR1 is KGHDR and CDR2 is SFDVKD in the germline V gene. Trimming cost V 4 bases and J 3 bases, with 15 bases left between them. This CDR3 contains 15 residues.

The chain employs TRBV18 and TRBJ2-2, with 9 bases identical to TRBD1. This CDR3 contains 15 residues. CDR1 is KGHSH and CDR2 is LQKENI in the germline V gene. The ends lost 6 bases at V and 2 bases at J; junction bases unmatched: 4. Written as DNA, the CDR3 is TGTGCCAGCTCGGCGGGACAGGGCAACACCGGGGAGCTGTTTTTT. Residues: CASSAGQGNTGELFF.

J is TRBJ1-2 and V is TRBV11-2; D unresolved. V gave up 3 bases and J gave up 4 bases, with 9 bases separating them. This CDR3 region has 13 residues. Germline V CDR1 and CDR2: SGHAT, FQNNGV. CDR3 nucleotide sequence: TGTGCCAGCAGCTTGAGGGATCTCTATGGCTACACCTTC. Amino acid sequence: CASSLRDLYGYTF.

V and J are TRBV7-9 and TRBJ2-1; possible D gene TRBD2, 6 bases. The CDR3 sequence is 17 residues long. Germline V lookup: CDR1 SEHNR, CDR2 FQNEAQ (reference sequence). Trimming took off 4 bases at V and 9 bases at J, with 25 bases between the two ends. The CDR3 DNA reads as TGTGCCAGCAGCTCGAGGTCCGGGACTGAGAAGAAAGGTGAGCAGTTCTTC. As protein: CASSSRSGTEKKGEQFF.

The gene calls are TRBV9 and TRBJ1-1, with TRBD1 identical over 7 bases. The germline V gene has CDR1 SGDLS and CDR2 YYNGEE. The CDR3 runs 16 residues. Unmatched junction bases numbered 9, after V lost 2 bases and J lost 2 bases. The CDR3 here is CASSVNPRGANTEAFF. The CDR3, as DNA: TGTGCCAGCAGCGTCAACCCCAGGGGGGCCAACACTGAAGCTTTCTTT.

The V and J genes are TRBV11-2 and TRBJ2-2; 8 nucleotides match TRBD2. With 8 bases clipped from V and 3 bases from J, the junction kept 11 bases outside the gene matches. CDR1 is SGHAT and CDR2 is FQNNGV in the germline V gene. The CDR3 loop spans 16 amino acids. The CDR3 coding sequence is TGTGCCAGCGGAGCGGGAGCGGGGCCACACACCGGGGAGCTGTTTTTT. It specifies CASGAGAGPHTGELFF.

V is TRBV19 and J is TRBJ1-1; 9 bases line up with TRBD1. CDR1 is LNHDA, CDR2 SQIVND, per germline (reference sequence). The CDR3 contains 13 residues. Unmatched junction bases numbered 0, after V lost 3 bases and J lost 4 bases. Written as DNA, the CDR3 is TGTGCCAGTAGTATGACAGGGGGCACTGAAGCTTTCTTT. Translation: CASSMTGGTEAFF.

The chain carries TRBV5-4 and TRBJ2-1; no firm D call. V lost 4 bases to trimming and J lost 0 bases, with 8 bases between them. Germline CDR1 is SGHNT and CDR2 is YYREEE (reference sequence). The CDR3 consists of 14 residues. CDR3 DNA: TGTGCCAGCAGCGCTGGAGTCTCCTACAATGAGCAGTTCTTC. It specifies CASSAGVSYNEQFF.

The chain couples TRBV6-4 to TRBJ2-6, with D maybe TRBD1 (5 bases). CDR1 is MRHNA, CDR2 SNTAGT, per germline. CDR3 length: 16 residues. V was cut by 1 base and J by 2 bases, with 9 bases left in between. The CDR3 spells CASSDWSGTGANVLTF. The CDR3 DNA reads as TGTGCCAGCAGTGACTGGTCAGGGACTGGGGCCAACGTCCTGACTTTC.

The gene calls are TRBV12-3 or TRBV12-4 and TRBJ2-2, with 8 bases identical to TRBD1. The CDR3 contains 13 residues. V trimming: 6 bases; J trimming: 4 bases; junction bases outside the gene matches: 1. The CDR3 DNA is TGTGCCAGCAGACAGGGGGGCACCGGGGAGCTGTTTTTT. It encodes CASRQGGTGELFF.

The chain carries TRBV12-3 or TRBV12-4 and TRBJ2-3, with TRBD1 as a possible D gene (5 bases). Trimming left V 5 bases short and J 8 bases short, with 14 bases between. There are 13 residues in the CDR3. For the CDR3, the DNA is TGTGCCAGCAGTGACCGCCAGGGAAGTACGCAGTATTTT. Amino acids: CASSDRQGSTQYF.

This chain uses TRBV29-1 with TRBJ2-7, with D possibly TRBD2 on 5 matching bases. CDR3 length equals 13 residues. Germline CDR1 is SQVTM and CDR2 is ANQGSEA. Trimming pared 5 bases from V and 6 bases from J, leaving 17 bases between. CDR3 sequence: CSVNKRSSGEQYF. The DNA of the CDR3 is TGCAGCGTTAATAAGCGGAGTTCCGGCGAGCAGTACTTC.

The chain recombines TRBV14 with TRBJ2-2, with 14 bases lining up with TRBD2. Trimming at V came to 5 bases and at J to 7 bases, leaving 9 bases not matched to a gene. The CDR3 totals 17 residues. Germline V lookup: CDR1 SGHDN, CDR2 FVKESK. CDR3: CASSKTSGRAGGGELFF. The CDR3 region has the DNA TGTGCCAGCAGCAAGACTAGCGGGAGGGCCGGCGGCGGGGAGCTGTTTTTT.

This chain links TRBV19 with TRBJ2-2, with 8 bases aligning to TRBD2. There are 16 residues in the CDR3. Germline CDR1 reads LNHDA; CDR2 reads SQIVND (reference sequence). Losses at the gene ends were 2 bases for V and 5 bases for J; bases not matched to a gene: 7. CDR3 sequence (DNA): TGTGCCAGTAGTATAAGTCTAGCGGGTCCTACCGGGGAGCTGTTTTTT. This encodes CASSISLAGPTGELFF.

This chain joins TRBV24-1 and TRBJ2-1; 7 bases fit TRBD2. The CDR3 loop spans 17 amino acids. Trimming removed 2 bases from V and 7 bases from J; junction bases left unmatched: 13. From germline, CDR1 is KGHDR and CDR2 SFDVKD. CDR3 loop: CATSDSGLGGDGNEQFF. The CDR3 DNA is TGTGCCACCAGTGATTCCGGTTTGGGAGGGGACGGGAATGAGCAGTTCTTC.

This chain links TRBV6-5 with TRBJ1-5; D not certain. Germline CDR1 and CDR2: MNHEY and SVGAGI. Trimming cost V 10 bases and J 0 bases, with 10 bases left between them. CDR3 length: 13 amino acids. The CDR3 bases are TGTGCCACCTCCCGGGATAGCAATCAGCCCCAGCATTTT. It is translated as CATSRDSNQPQHF.

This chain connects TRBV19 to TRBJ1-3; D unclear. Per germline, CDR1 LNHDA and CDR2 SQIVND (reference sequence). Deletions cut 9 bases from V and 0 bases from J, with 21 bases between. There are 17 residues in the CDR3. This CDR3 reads CASGSPPGSFSGNTIYF. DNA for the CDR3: TGTGCCAGCGGATCCCCGCCGGGGTCGTTCTCTGGAAACACCATATATTTT.

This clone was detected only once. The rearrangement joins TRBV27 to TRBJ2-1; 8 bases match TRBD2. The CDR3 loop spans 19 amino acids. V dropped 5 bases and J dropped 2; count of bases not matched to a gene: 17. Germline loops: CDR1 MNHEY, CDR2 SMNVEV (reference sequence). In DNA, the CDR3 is TGTGCCAGCAGTAGCCGGGTTAGCGGGAAAGGAATGGCCTACAATGAGCAGTTCTTC. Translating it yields CASSSRVSGKGMAYNEQFF.

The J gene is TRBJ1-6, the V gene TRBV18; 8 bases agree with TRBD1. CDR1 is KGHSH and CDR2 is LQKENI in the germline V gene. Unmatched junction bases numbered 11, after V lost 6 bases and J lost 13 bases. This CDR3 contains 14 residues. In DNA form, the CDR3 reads TGTGCCAGCTCTCAAGACAGGGGAAGTTCGCCCCTCCACTTT. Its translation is CASSQDRGSSPLHF.

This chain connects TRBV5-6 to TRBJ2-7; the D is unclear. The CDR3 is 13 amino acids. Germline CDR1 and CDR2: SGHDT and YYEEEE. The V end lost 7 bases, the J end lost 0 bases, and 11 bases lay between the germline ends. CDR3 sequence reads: CASRNGASYEQYF. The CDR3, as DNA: TGTGCCAGCCGTAACGGTGCCTCCTACGAGCAGTACTTC.